This T cell receptor (beta chain) was found in a study of cytomegalovirus exposure and HLA in healthy donors. Notes on the study in general: Altogether, 160 or so TCR beta chains were recorded as cytomegalovirus-associated.

As concerns this clone: Its antigen is as yet unknown.

The CDR3 length is 14 residues. V lost 0 bases and J lost 7, with 10 bases in between. The germline CDR1 and CDR2 sequences are SGHNT and YYREEE (reference sequence). The repertoire was sequenced with immunoSEQ multiplex PCR; TCRdb's copy has only in-frame clones and lacks some. The sample shows more than 150,000 clones, more than 80% of them seen only once. The gene calls are TRBV5-4 and TRBJ1-4; TRBD1 is a possible D gene (6 bases). Material for sequencing was PBMCs. This clonotype was sampled from a man aged 18-30 years in good health and CMV-seropositive. Written as DNA, the CDR3 is TGTGCCAGCAGCTTGGGTGGGGGCTCTGAAAAACTGTTTTTT. It encodes CASSLGGGSEKLFF.